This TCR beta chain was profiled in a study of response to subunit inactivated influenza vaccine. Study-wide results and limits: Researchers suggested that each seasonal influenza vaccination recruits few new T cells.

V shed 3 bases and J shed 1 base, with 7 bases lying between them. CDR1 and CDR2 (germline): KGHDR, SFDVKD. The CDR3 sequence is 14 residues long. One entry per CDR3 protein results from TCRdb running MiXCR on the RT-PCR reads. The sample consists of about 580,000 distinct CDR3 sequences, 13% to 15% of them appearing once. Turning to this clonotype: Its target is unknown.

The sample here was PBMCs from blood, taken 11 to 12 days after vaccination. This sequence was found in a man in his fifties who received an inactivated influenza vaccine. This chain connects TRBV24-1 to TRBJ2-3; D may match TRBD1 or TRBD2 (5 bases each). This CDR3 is CATSDGGRTDTQYF. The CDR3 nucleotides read TGTGCCACCAGTGATGGGGGTCGCACAGATACGCAGTATTTT.